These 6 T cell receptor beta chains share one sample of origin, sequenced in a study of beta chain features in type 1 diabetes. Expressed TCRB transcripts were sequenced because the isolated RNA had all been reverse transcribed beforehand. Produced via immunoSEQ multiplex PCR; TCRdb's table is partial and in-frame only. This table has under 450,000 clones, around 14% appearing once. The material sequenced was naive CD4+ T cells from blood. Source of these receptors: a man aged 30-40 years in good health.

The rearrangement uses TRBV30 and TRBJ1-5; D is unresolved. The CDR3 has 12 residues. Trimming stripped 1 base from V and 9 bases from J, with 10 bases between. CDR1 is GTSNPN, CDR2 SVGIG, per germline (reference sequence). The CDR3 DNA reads TGTGCCTGGAGTGCCGGCGTAAGGCCCCAGCATTTT. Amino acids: CAWSAGVRPQHF.

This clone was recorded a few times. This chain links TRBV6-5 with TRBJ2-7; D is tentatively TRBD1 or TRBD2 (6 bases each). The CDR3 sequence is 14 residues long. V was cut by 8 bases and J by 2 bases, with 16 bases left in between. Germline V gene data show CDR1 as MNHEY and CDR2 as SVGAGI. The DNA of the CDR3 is TGTGCCAGCTGTCGGGGGCCTACCCCCTACGAGCAGTACGTC. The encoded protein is CASCRGPTPYEQYV.

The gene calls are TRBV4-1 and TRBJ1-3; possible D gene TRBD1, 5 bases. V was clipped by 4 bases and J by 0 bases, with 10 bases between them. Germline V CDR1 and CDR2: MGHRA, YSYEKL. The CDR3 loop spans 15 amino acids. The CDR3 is CASSLGAFSGNTIYF. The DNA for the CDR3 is TGCGCCAGCAGCCTCGGGGCTTTCTCTGGAAACACCATATATTTT.

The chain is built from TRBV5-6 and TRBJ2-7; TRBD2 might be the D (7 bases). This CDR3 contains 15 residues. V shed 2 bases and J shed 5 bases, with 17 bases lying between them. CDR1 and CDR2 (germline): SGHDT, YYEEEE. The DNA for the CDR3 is TGTGCCAGCAGCTTAACGGGGGGCCAGGCAAACGAGCAGTACTTC. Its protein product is CASSLTGGQANEQYF.

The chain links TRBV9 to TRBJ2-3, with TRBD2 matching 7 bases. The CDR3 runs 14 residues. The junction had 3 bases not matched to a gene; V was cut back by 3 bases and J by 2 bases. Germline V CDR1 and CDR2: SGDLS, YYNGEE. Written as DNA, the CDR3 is TGTGCCAGCAGCGCTAGCGGATACACAGATACGCAGTATTTT. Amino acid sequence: CASSASGYTDTQYF.

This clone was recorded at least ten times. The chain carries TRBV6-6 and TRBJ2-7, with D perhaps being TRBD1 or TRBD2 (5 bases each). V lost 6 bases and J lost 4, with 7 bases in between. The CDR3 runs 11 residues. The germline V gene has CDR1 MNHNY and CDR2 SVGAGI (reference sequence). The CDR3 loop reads CASRGEYEQYV. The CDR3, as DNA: TGTGCCAGCAGAGGGGAGTACGAGCAGTACGTC.